This TCR beta chain derives from a study of CD8 T cell repertoires and HIV-1 epitope variants. Study context: Control wells had CMV/EBV/flu peptides, negative Ebola AY9, or no peptide. 1M T cells were kept uncultured as a baseline.

Germline V gene sequence: CDR1 SGHRS, CDR2 YFSETQ. The V gene lost 5 bases and the J gene lost 1 base, with 16 bases spanning the gap. This CDR3 is built from 17 residues. Study conclusions and caveats: Nine antigen-specific TCR beta clonotypes were found; five or six seemed cross-reactive to variants.

Concerning this clone: Its antigen remains unidentified.

Here immunoSEQ multiplex PCR was the method, and the copy in TCRdb shows in-frame clones only, minus some. Found here are 80,000 to 95,000 clones, roughly 77% of them singletons; the top ten hold roughly 24%. The receptor was derived from a male donor with HIV. The source material was uncultured baseline CD8+ T cells from peripheral blood mononuclear cells (PBMCs). The chain is built from TRBV5-1 and TRBJ2-6; D tentatively fits TRBD1 or TRBD2 (5 bases each). CDR3 protein: CASRGAGIVSGANVLTF. CDR3 coding DNA: TGCGCCAGCAGGGGAGCAGGGATAGTATCTGGGGCCAACGTCCTGACTTTC. Based on the CDR3 plus reference TRBV5-1 and TRBJ2-6, the full variable domain is KAGVTQTPRYLIKTRGQQVTLSCSPISGHRSVSWYQQTPGQGLQFLFEYFSETQRNKGNFPGRFSGRQFSNSRSEMNVSTLELGDSALYLCASRGAGIVSGANVLTFGAGSRLTVL.